These T cell receptor beta chains were read from a single sample in a study of cytomegalovirus exposure and HLA in healthy donors. The repertoire was sequenced with immunoSEQ multiplex PCR; TCRdb's copy has only in-frame clones and lacks some. The table has over 150,000 clones, roughly four fifths seen once. The material sequenced was PBMCs. Receptors originate from a man aged 18 to 35 in good health and CMV-seronegative. The conserved cysteine and the conserved F or W are not part of the CDR3 here.

>TRBJ2-7|TRBV4-1
ASSHEGSPNYEQY
>TRBJ2-7|TRBV2
ASSSPSLMSREQY
>TRBJ2-1|TRBV6-5
ASKRQPGEQF
>TRBJ1-2|TRBV29-1
SVGAAYGYT
>TRBJ1-6|TRBV18
ASSPFKLLDTHNSPLH
>TRBJ2-1|TRBV11-3
ASSRLGTGEMGNEQF
>TRBJ1-1|TRBV6-5
ASTEDLNTEAF
>TRBJ1-5|TRBV7-9
SSAPGQGNVGNQPQH
>TRBJ2-5|TRBV5-1
ASSPRGIGRYRETQY
>TRBJ2-1|TRBV4-1
ASSQVSGAEWDEQF
>TRBJ2-7|TRBV5-5
ASSLGRGSHEQY
>TRBJ2-1|TRBV4-3
ASSARLAGGYNEQF
>TRBJ1-1|TRBV19
ASSQDTSNTEAF
>TRBJ1-3|TRBV6-5
ASSYQGIAGNTIY
>TRBJ2-3|TRBV5-1
ASIPGWASGGTDTQY
>TRBJ2-7|TRBV21-1
ASSKVVLAGSYEQY
>TRBJ2-1|TRBV6-5
ASRTLGGANEQF
>TRBJ2-3|TRBV5-1
ASSSYGQGETDTQY
>TRBJ1-5|TRBV15
ATSPANPGGARQPQH
>TRBJ1-3|TRBV5-1
ASSPRTGGIGNTIY
>TRBJ1-3|TRBV28
ASSLTGALGNTIY
>TRBJ2-5|TRBV5-1
ASGDGNQETQY
>TRBJ2-1|TRBV4-1
ASSQEWTSSYNEQF
>TRBJ1-1|TRBV19
ASSQGIDTEAF
>TRBJ1-2|TRBV27
ASTPQGGTVSYGYT
>TRBJ2-2|TRBV19
ATALTGDGELF
>TRBJ1-2|TRBV6-5
ASSEVGQGYT
>TRBJ2-3|TRBV5-1
ASSLPSGPSGTGDTQY
>TRBJ2-3|TRBV15
ATSSPGTGREPDTQY
>TRBJ1-5|TRBV2
ASSTVSNQPQH
>TRBJ1-1|TRBV9
ASSVGGGMNTEAF
>TRBJ2-6|TRBV18
ASSPVQQGARLSGANVLT
>TRBJ2-7|TRBV5-1
ASSRGQSSYEQY
>TRBJ1-4|TRBV28
ASGLTGEKLF
>TRBJ1-3|TRBV7-9
ASSLGAGSPGNTIY
>TRBJ1-1|TRBV9
ASSVDGEDTEAF
>TRBJ2-5|TRBV7-9
ASSPKGLAGETETQY
>TRBJ2-1|TRBV10-3
AISERRLAGHNEQF
>TRBJ2-6|TRBV7-2
ASSSTRDSPSGANVLT
>TRBJ2-2|TRBV5-1
ASSFRDSKNTGELF
>TRBJ2-4|TRBV5-5
ASSLEQGRNIQY
>TRBJ2-7|TRBV7-2
ASSLGGGLRSYEQY
>TRBJ2-1|TRBV27
ASSTLRVGALSYNEQF
>TRBJ2-2|TRBV6-6
ASRLDRQGTGELF
>TRBJ2-4|TRBV6-1
ASRIGSGRGTIQY
>TRBJ2-2|TRBV7-8
ASSPLAGTNTGELF
>TRBJ2-5|TRBV7-2
ASSFVPLETQY
>TRBJ2-6|TRBV28
ASSLEATNLPGGANVLT
>TRBJ2-5|TRBV7-2
ASRPSGGLAETQY
>TRBJ2-3|TRBV10-3
AISDRAGGPDTQY
>TRBJ2-7|TRBV7-2
ASSLTSGGAYEQY
>TRBJ1-4|TRBV4-3
ASSQEDRENEKLF
>TRBJ2-5|TRBV13
ASSLAPGLAQGTQY
>TRBJ2-5|TRBV5-4
ASSLISQETQY
>TRBJ1-2|TRBV15
ATSRDKAGGYGYT
>TRBJ1-5|TRBV7-9
ASSPGTGDQPQH